This TCR beta chain was sequenced in a study of T cells in Graves' hyperthyroidism and ophthalmopathy. Overall study results and limits: Most thyroid clonotypes expanded above 0.001 were also detected in blood.

About this clonotype itself: Its specificity is unknown.

The CDR3 regions of TCR beta were amplified from RNA transcripts. HTBI primers were employed in a first-round RT-PCR of the TCR CDR3. TCRdb passed the multiplex PCR reads through MiXCR, listing each CDR3 protein once. The repertoire consists of about 380,000 distinct CDR3 sequences, with roughly 13% occurring once and the leading ten covering around 10%. Patients counted as stable if ophthalmopathy did not develop within 18 months. These patients, aged 18 to 65, had recently diagnosed hyperthyroidism lasting under 2 months. The study left out patients who had uncontrolled infection, other autoimmune disease, pregnancy or lactation. The sequence derives from an older woman with Graves' hyperthyroidism. Input material: blood.

CDR3: CASSHPRNQPQHF. Written as DNA, the CDR3 is TGCGCCAGCAGCCACCCGCGAAATCAGCCCCAGCATTTT. This chain uses TRBV4-1 with TRBJ1-5; D is undetermined. This CDR3 comprises 13 residues. Trimming stripped 3 bases from V and 4 bases from J, with 7 bases between. CDR1 is MGHRA, CDR2 YSYEKL, per germline.